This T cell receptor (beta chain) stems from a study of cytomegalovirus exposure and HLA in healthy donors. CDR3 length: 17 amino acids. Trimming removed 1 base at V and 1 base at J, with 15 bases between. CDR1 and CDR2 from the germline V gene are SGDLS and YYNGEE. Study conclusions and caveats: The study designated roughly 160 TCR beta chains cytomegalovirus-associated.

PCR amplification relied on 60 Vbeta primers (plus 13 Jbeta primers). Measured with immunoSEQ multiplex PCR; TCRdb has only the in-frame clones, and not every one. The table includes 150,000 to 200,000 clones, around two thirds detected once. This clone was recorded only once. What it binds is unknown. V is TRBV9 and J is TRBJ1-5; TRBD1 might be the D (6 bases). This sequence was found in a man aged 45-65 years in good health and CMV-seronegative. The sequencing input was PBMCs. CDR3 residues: CASSVRTDHGSNQPQHF. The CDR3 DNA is TGTGCCAGCAGCGTAAGGACAGACCATGGAAGCAATCAGCCCCAGCATTTT.